These 29 T cell receptor beta chains came from one sample sequenced in a study of neurological immune-mediated disorders. TCRdb reprocessed the 5' RACE reads with MiXCR, giving one entry per CDR3 protein. The sample yields tens of thousands of distinct CDR3 sequences, less than 5.5% seen once. Sequenced material: PBMCs. Receptor source: a man aged 25 to 45 with multiple sclerosis.

This clonotype was observed many times. This chain connects TRBV7-9 to TRBJ2-3; 7 bases are a match to TRBD2. Germline V gene sequence: CDR1 SEHNR, CDR2 FQNEAQ (reference sequence). The CDR3 is 15 residues long. Trimming took 2 bases from V and 1 from J; bases not matched to a gene: 3. The DNA of the CDR3 is TGTGCCAGCAGCTTAAGCGGGATGGGCACAGATACGCAGTATTTT. It translates to CASSLSGMGTDTQYF.

This clonotype came up many times. This chain uses TRBV9 with TRBJ2-2; 7 bases line up with TRBD2. The J segment lost 2 bases and the V segment lost 5 bases, leaving 6 bases of the junction unmatched. The germline CDR1 and CDR2 sequences are SGDLS and YYNGEE. The CDR3 totals 15 residues. CDR3 residues: CASRGRDYNTGELFF. Written as DNA, the CDR3 is TGTGCCAGCAGGGGCCGGGACTATAACACCGGGGAGCTGTTTTTT. Full variable domain (outside the CDR3, taken from reference TRBV9 and TRBJ2-2): DSGVTQTPKHLITATGQRVTLRCSPRSGDLSVYWYQQSLDQGLQFLIQYYNGEERAKGNILERFSAQQFPDLHSELNLSSLELGDSALYFCASRGRDYNTGELFFGEGSRLTVL.

This clonotype was seen at least ten times. The chain employs TRBV20-1 and TRBJ2-1; 8 positions agree with TRBD2. The germline CDR1 and CDR2 sequences are DFQATT and SNEGSKA (reference sequence). Unmatched junction bases numbered 8, after V lost 0 bases and J lost 4 bases. The CDR3 totals 16 residues. The DNA of the CDR3 is TGCAGTGCTAGAGATCTCTCGGGGGGGGGATACAATGAGCAGTTCTTC. It encodes CSARDLSGGGYNEQFF.

This clonotype has a handful of counts. This rearrangement joins TRBV18 to TRBJ2-7, with 9 positions matching TRBD1. V shed 1 base and J 3 bases; nucleotides not matched to a gene: 4. The CDR3 loop spans 15 amino acids. CDR1 and CDR2 (germline): KGHSH, LQKENI. This CDR3 reads CASSPLGQGIYEQYF. Written as DNA, the CDR3 is TGTGCCAGCTCACCACTGGGACAGGGAATCTACGAGCAGTACTTC.

This clonotype was seen at least ten times. The rearrangement uses TRBV2 and TRBJ1-1; unclear D gene. This CDR3 is built from 12 residues. V was trimmed by 7 bases and J by 3 bases, leaving 9 bases between them. The germline gives CDR1 SNHLY, CDR2 FYNNEI. DNA for the CDR3: TGTGCCAGCAAGGCGGACTACACTGAAGCTTTCTTT. It translates to CASKADYTEAFF.

This clonotype was recorded at least ten times. The V gene is TRBV9, the J gene TRBJ1-1; 8 nucleotides match TRBD1. Germline V lookup: CDR1 SGDLS, CDR2 YYNGEE. V was pared by 4 bases and J by 2 bases, with 4 bases of the junction left unmatched. This CDR3 has 14 amino acids. CDR3 region: CASSTGQGNTEAFF. The CDR3 DNA follows: TGTGCCAGCAGCACAGGACAGGGCAACACTGAAGCTTTCTTT. The full variable domain, rest sourced from reference TRBV9 and TRBJ1-1, is DSGVTQTPKHLITATGQRVTLRCSPRSGDLSVYWYQQSLDQGLQFLIQYYNGEERAKGNILERFSAQQFPDLHSELNLSSLELGDSALYFCASSTGQGNTEAFFGQGTRLTVV.

The sample holds many counts of this clonotype. V is TRBV7-2 and J is TRBJ1-2, with D hard to call. CDR3 size: 15 residues. Germline V gives CDR1 SGHTA, CDR2 FQGNSA. The V gene lost 1 base and the J gene lost 4 bases, with 13 bases spanning the gap. Written as DNA, the CDR3 is TGTGCCAGCAGCTTAGAACCGGGAAGCGGCTATGGCTACACCTTC. Translating gives CASSLEPGSGYGYTF.

This clonotype was detected many times. The chain carries TRBV4-1 and TRBJ2-7, with D perhaps TRBD2 (6 bases). Between the trimmed V and J ends, which lost 1 base and 4 bases, there was a span of 14 bases. This CDR3 region has 15 residues. From germline, CDR1 is MGHRA and CDR2 YSYEKL. This CDR3 reads CASSQAPGLKYEQYF. The DNA for the CDR3 is TGCGCCAGCAGCCAAGCCCCGGGACTGAAGTACGAGCAGTACTTC.

The chain has TRBV21-1 and TRBJ2-3; the D call of TRBD2 is as the table states it, not checked on the DNA. TRBV21-1 is marked as a pseudogene. The CDR3 runs 15 residues. CDR3: CASSTLAEGPDTQYF. The DNA for the CDR3 is TGTGCCAGCAGCACACTAGCGGAGGGGCCAGATACGCAGTATTTT.

This clonotype was recorded a few times. This chain links TRBV7-9 with TRBJ1-2, with 7 bases fitting TRBD1. Germline assignment: CDR1 SEHNR and CDR2 FQNEAQ (reference sequence). The CDR3 loop spans 12 amino acids. V gave up 3 bases and J gave up 7 bases; unmatched junction bases: 2. The CDR3 reads CASSFHRGGYTF. In DNA, the CDR3 is TGTGCCAGCAGCTTCCACAGGGGTGGCTACACCTTC.

This clonotype occurred many times. This rearrangement joins TRBV5-4 to TRBJ2-5, with TRBD2 identical over 12 bases. The CDR3 totals 14 residues. J lost 5 bases, V lost 1 base, and 0 bases had no gene match. In germline, CDR1 is SGHNT, CDR2 YYREEE (reference sequence). Here the CDR3 DNA reads TGTGCCAGCAGCTTGACTAGCGGGGGGGAGACCCAGTACTTC. Its protein is CASSLTSGGETQYF.

This clonotype was observed a handful of times. The V and J genes are TRBV30 and TRBJ1-2, with D unclear. Germline CDR1 and CDR2: GTSNPN and SVGIG (reference sequence). The CDR3 totals 12 residues. Trimming stripped 2 bases from V and 2 bases from J, with 6 bases between. CDR3 nucleotides: TGTGCCTGGAGTCCCAACAACTATGGCTACACCTTC. It yields the protein CAWSPNNYGYTF.

At least ten counts were recorded for this clonotype. The rearrangement uses TRBV20-1 and TRBJ2-3; 12 bases are shared with TRBD2. The CDR3 runs to 15 residues. J gave up 3 bases and V 1 base, and 2 bases lay outside the gene matches. The germline CDR1 and CDR2 sequences are DFQATT and SNEGSKA (reference sequence). The CDR3 bases are TGCAGTGCTAGAGGAGGGACTAGCGGGACAGATACGCAGTATTTT. It translates to CSARGGTSGTDTQYF.

This clonotype was detected ten times or more. The rearrangement joins TRBV3-1 to TRBJ2-2; no firm D call. The germline V gene encodes CDR1 LGHDT and CDR2 YNNKEL (reference sequence). V lost 4 bases and J lost 6, with 6 bases in between. The CDR3 contains 12 residues. CDR3 coding DNA: TGTGCCAGCAGCCGTCCCCCCGGGGAGCTGTTTTTT. Translation: CASSRPPGELFF.

This clonotype was observed at least ten times. The CDR3 region is CASSFDYTGELFF. The CDR3 DNA reads as TGTGCCAGCAGCTTTGACTACACCGGGGAGCTGTTTTTT. J is TRBJ2-2 and V is TRBV11-2; D gene ambiguous. The V end was cut by 3 bases, the J end by 3 bases, with 5 bases between. The CDR3 runs 13 residues. Germline lookup yields CDR1 SGHAT and CDR2 FQNNGV.

This clonotype was picked up many times. The CDR3 DNA reads TGTGCCAGCAGCCAAGAAGGGACGGCGAACTATGGCTACACCTTC. It yields the protein CASSQEGTANYGYTF. V gene TRBV14 combines with J gene TRBJ1-2, with TRBD1 as a possible D gene (5 bases). Germline lookup yields CDR1 SGHDN and CDR2 FVKESK. V lost 0 bases and J lost 2, with 10 bases in between. This CDR3 has 15 amino acids.

This clonotype was counted at least ten times. The chain combines TRBV3-1 with TRBJ2-3; D is unresolved. This CDR3 has 15 residues. Germline lookup yields CDR1 LGHDT and CDR2 YNNKEL (reference sequence). V lost 1 base, J lost 1 base, and 9 bases lay in between. CDR3 sequence: CASSQGVLGTDTQYF. DNA of the CDR3: TGTGCCAGCAGCCAAGGAGTTTTAGGCACAGATACGCAGTATTTT.

Points on this clonotype: This may stem from a read error, because a much larger clone lies one nucleotide away. The V gene is TRBV10-2, the J gene TRBJ2-1; the D is unclear. The CDR3 runs 12 residues. Trimming removed 2 bases from V and 7 bases from J, with 6 bases in between. The germline CDR1 and CDR2 sequences are WSHSY and SAAADI. This chain's CDR3 is CASSERRNEQFF. DNA for the CDR3: TGCGCCAGCAGTGAGAGGCGGAATGAGCAGTTCTTC.

Only a few counts were recorded for this clonotype. V usage is TRBV10-3 and J usage is TRBJ2-7; the D is unclear. There are 15 residues in the CDR3. Germline V gives CDR1 ENHRY, CDR2 SYGVKD. V shed 2 bases and J shed 2 bases, with 13 bases lying between them. The CDR3 protein is CAISEPAIQPYEQYF. The CDR3 DNA is TGTGCCATCAGTGAGCCGGCTATCCAACCCTACGAGCAGTACTTC.

The table lists this clonotype with many counts. V is TRBV20-1 and J is TRBJ2-3, with D unclear. This CDR3 is 12 amino acids long. CDR1 and CDR2 from the germline V gene are DFQATT and SNEGSKA (reference sequence). V was trimmed by 5 bases and J by 2 bases, leaving 8 bases between them. The CDR3 coding sequence is TGCAGTGCTCCGGCGATCACAGATACGCAGTATTTT. Translating gives CSAPAITDTQYF.

Ten or more counts support this clonotype. This chain connects TRBV15 to TRBJ1-2; no clear D gene. Germline-derived CDR1 and CDR2 are LNHNV and YYDKDF (reference sequence). The CDR3 has 13 residues. With 4 bases removed from V and 6 bases from J, the gap between germline ends came to 12 bases. The CDR3 DNA reads as TGTGCCACCAGCACCGAACAGTACCATGGCTACACCTTC. As protein: CATSTEQYHGYTF.

The table lists this clonotype with many counts. The V gene is TRBV12-3 or TRBV12-4, the J gene TRBJ1-2, with no clear D. V was clipped by 3 bases and J by 4 bases, with 6 bases between them. The CDR3 length is 12 residues. The CDR3 sequence is CASSLSVYGYTF. DNA of the CDR3: TGTGCCAGCAGTTTGTCGGTCTATGGCTACACCTTC.

In its sample, this clonotype was seen a few times. The chain uses TRBV2 and TRBJ1-3; a possible D gene is TRBD1 (5 bases). CDR3 length: 13 amino acids. Germline lookup yields CDR1 SNHLY and CDR2 FYNNEI. V gave up 7 bases and J gave up 3 bases, with 10 bases separating them. The CDR3 protein is CASKRRDGNTIYF. The CDR3 region has the DNA TGTGCCAGCAAGCGCAGGGATGGAAACACCATATATTTT.

At least ten counts were recorded for this clonotype. The chain couples TRBV28 to TRBJ2-5; no reliable D call. Per the germline V gene, CDR1 is MDHEN and CDR2 is SYDVKM. With 2 bases removed from V and 1 base from J, the gap between germline ends came to 2 bases. The CDR3 contains 12 residues. CDR3 amino acids: CASSLPQETQYF. CDR3 nucleotides: TGTGCCAGCAGTTTACCCCAAGAGACCCAGTACTTC. Looking up the rest from reference TRBV28 and TRBJ2-5 gives the full variable domain: DVKVTQSSRYLVKRTGEKVFLECVQDMDHENMFWYRQDPGLGLRLIYFSYDVKMKEKGDIPEGYSVSREKKERFSLILESASTNQTSMYLCASSLPQETQYFGPGTRLLVL.

This clonotype was seen at least ten times. The genes are TRBV24-1 and TRBJ2-5, with TRBD2 matching 7 bases. The germline CDR1 and CDR2 sequences are KGHDR and SFDVKD. V was clipped by 2 bases and J by 9 bases; unmatched bases: 8. This CDR3 spans 14 amino acids. The CDR3 DNA reads TGTGCCACCAGTGATTGGGGGGGTTTCTACGCCCAGTACTTC. Translating gives CATSDWGGFYAQYF.

This clonotype was counted many times. The chain carries TRBV7-9 and TRBJ1-2; a weak D match, TRBD1 (5 bases). The CDR3 is made up of 14 amino acids. V gave up 2 bases and J gave up 6 bases, with 13 bases separating them. Germline V lookup: CDR1 SEHNR, CDR2 FQNEAQ (reference sequence). CDR3 sequence: CASSLYPGGDGYTF. CDR3 bases: TGTGCCAGCAGCTTATACCCGGGGGGAGATGGCTACACCTTC.

This clonotype has just a few counts. V gene TRBV5-1 combines with J gene TRBJ2-7, with D uncertain. V shed 4 bases and J shed 0 bases, with 11 bases lying between them. The CDR3 sequence is 14 residues long. In germline, CDR1 is SGHRS, CDR2 YFSETQ. CDR3 sequence reads: CASSLSPSSYEQYF. The CDR3 DNA reads TGCGCCAGCAGCCTTAGCCCTAGCTCCTACGAGCAGTACTTC.

The sample holds many counts of this clonotype. In nucleotides, the CDR3 is TGTGCCAGCAGTCCCACTAGCTATGAGCAGTTCTTC. Amino acid sequence: CASSPTSYEQFF. The chain couples TRBV12-3 or TRBV12-4 to TRBJ2-1; D might be TRBD2 (6 bases). The CDR3 length is 12 residues. V shed 5 bases and J shed 8 bases, with 10 bases lying between them.

In this sample, this clonotype turned up many times. The V and J genes are TRBV20-1 and TRBJ2-7, with TRBD1 as a possible D gene (7 bases). Deletions cut 4 bases from V and 4 bases from J, with 14 bases between. CDR3 size: 13 residues. The germline V gene has CDR1 DFQATT and CDR2 SNEGSKA (reference sequence). The CDR3 region is CSAKYRGGYEQYV. In nucleotides, the CDR3 is TGCAGTGCTAAGTACAGGGGAGGATACGAGCAGTACGTC.